The entry below gives a single TCR beta chain sequence along with its context. As handled by the study authors: Amplification from reference gene primers served as the basis for estimated nucleated cell counts. Assay used: immunoSEQ multiplex PCR; TCRdb lists only in-frame clones, some missing. V, J and clone size derive from that table, while D and trimming were established from the DNA sequence. The sample gives 84,000 or so clones, more than 65% of which show up once; more than 6% is in the top ten. The data were taken from a study of blood T cell repertoires in COVID-19. Study-level information: Sites in the United States, Italy and Spain provided acute and convalescent COVID-19 samples. PBMCs, B-cell-depleted T cells, or T cells were the source of the cDNA or gDNA that made up the material.

The Seattle site enrolled patients during active infection and followed them longitudinally. This CDR3 spans 16 amino acids. CDR1 and CDR2 from the germline V gene are KGHSH and LQKENI. V lost 3 bases and J lost 2, with 14 bases in between. The receptor's source is a man between 65 and 85 years old with COVID-19, enrolled during active disease. The sequencing input was peripheral blood. This chain connects TRBV18 to TRBJ1-5, with D perhaps matching TRBD1 (6 bases). The CDR3 bases are TGTGCCAGCTCACCCCGAGGGGGAACCCGCAATCAGCCCCAGCATTTT. Protein product: CASSPRGGTRNQPQHF.